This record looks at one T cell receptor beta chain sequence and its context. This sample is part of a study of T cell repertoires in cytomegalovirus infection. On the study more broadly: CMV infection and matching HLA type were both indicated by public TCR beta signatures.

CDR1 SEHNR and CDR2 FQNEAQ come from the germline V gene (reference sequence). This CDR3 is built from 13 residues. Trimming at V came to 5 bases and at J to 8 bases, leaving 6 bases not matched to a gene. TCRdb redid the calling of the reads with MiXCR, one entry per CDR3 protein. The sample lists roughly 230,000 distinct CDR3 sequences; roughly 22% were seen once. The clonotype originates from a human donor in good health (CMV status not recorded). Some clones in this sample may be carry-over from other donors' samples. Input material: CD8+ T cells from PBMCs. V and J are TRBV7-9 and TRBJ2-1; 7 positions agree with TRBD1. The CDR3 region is CASSLDRVDEQFF. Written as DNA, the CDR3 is TGTGCCAGCAGCCTCGACAGGGTTGATGAGCAGTTCTTC.